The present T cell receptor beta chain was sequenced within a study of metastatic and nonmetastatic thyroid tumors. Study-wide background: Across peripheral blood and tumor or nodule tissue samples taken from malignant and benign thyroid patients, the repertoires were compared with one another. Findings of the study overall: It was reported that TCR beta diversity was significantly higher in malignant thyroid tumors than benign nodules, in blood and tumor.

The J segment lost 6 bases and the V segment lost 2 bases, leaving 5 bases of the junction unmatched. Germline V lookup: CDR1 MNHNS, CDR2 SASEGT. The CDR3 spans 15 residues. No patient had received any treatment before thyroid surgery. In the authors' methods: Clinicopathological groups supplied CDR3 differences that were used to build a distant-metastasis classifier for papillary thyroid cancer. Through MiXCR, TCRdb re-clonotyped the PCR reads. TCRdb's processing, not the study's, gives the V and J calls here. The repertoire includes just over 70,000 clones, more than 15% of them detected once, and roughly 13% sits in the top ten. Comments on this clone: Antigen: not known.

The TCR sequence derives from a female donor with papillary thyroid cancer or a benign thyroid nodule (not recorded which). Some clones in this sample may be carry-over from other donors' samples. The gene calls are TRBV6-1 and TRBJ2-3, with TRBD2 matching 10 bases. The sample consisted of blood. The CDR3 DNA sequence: TGTGCCAGCAGTGAAACTAGCGGGGTCCCCGATACGCAGTATTTT. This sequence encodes CASSETSGVPDTQYF.